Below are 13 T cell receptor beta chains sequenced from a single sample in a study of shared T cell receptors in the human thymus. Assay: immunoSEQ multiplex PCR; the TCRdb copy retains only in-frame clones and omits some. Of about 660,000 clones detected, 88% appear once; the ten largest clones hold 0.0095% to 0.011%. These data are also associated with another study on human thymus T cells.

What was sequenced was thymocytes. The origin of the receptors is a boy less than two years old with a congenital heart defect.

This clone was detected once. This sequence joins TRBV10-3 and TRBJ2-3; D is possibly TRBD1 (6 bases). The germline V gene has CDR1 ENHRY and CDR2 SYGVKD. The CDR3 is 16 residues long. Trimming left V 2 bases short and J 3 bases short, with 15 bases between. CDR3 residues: CAISEPHRDWTDTQYF. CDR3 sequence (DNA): TGTGCCATCAGTGAGCCCCACAGGGATTGGACAGATACGCAGTATTTT.

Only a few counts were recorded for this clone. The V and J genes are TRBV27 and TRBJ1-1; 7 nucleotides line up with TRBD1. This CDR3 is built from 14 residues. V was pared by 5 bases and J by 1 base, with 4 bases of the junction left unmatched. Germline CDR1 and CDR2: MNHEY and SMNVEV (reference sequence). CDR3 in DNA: TGTGCCAGCAGTAGGACAGGCGGGAACACTGAAGCTTTCTTT. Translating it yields CASSRTGGNTEAFF.

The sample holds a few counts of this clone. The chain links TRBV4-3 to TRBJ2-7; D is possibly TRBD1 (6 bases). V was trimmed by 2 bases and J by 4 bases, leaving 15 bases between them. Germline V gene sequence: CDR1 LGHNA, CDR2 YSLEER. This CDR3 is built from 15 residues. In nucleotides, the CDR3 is TGCGCCAGCAGCCAACACAGGGCATTCGGGTACGAGCAGTACTTC. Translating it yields CASSQHRAFGYEQYF.

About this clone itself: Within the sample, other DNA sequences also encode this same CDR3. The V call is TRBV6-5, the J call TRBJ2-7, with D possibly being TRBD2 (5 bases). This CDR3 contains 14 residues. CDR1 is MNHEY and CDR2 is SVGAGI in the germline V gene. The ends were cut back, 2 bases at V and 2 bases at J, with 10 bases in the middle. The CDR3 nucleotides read TGTGCCAGCAGTTACCCGGGGTCTACCTACGAGCAGTACTTC. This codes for CASSYPGSTYEQYF.

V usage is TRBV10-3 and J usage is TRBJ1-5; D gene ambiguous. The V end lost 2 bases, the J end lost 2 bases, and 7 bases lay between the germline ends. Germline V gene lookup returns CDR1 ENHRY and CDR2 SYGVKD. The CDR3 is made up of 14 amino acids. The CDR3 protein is CAISEVEGNQPQHF. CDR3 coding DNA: TGTGCCATCAGTGAGGTAGAGGGCAATCAGCCCCAGCATTTT.

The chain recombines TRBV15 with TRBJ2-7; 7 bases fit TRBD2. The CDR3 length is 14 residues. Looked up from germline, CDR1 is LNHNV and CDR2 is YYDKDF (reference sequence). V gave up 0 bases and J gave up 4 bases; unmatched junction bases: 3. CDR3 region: CATSRDPSGYEQYF. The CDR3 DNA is TGTGCCACCAGCAGAGATCCTAGCGGTTACGAGCAGTACTTC.

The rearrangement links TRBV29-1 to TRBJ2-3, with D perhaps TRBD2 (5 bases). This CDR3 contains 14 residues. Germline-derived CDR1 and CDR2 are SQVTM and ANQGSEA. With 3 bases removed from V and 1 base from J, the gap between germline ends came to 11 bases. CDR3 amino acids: CSVDAPRGTDTQYF. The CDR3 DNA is TGCAGCGTTGACGCACCGAGGGGCACAGATACGCAGTATTTT.

This CDR3 reads CASRTSTGELFF. CDR3 bases: TGTGCCAGCAGAACGAGCACCGGGGAGCTGTTTTTT. The J gene is TRBJ2-2, the V gene TRBV6-4; D is unclear. Germline V lookup: CDR1 MRHNA, CDR2 SNTAGT. Trimming stripped 6 bases from V and 4 bases from J, with 6 bases between. The CDR3 spans 12 residues.

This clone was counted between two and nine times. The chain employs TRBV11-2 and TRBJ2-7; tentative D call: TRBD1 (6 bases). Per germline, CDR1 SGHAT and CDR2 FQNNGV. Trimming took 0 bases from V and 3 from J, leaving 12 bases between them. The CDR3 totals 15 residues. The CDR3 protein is CASSLDGGDIYEQYF. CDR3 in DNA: TGTGCCAGCAGCTTAGATGGTGGGGACATCTACGAGCAGTACTTC.

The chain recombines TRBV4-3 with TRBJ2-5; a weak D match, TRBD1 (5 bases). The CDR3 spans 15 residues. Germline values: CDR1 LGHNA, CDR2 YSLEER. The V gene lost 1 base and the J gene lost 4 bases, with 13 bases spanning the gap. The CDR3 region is CASSQVGPVTETQYF. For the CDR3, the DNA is TGCGCCAGCAGCCAAGTGGGGCCAGTCACAGAGACCCAGTACTTC.

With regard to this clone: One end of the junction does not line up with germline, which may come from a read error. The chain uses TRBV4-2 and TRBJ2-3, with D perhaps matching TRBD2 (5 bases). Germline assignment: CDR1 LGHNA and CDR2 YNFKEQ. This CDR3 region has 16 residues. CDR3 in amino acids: CASTQTRERGTDTQYF. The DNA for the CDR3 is TGTGCCAGCACCCAAACGAGGGAGCGCGGGACAGATACGCAGTATTTT.

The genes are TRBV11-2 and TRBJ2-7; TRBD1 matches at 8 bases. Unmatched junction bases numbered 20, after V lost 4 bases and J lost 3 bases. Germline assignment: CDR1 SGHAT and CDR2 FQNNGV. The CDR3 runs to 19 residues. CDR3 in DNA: TGTGCCAGCAGCTCGAAGACAGGGGTCCTCCGTCACTACTACTACGAGCAGTACTTC. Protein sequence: CASSSKTGVLRHYYYEQYF.

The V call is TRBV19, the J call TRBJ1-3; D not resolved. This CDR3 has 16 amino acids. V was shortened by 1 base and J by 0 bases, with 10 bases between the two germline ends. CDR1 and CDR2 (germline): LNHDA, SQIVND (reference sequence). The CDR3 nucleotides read TGTGCCAGTAGTATAGTCGGCCGGAGCTCTGGAAACACCATATATTTT. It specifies CASSIVGRSSGNTIYF.